These 15 T cell receptor beta chains were sequenced from one sample in a study of T cells in Graves' hyperthyroidism and ophthalmopathy. Amplified regions were TCR beta CDR3 sequences from RNA transcripts. HTBI primers were the set used in a first-round RT-PCR of the TCR CDR3. One entry per CDR3 protein results from TCRdb running MiXCR on the multiplex PCR reads. The data contain more than 350,000 distinct CDR3 sequences, approximately 18% of them seen just once; the ten biggest clones take up almost 35%. Material for sequencing was blood. All receptors come from a woman in her thirties with Graves' hyperthyroidism that later progressed to Graves' ophthalmopathy.

This clonotype occurred many times. The chain uses TRBV29-1 and TRBJ2-7, with 10 bases matching TRBD1. Germline V lookup: CDR1 SQVTM, CDR2 ANQGSEA. J was trimmed by 4 bases and V by 5 bases; bases with no gene match: 5. The length of the CDR3 is 13 residues. The chain's CDR3 is CSVLTGQGYEQYF. The CDR3 DNA follows: TGCAGCGTTCTGACGGGACAGGGGTACGAGCAGTACTTC.

The chain joins TRBV7-9 to TRBJ2-1; no reliable D call. This CDR3 is 12 amino acids long. Trimming removed 6 bases from V and 8 bases from J, with 11 bases in between. CDR1 and CDR2 from the germline V gene are SEHNR and FQNEAQ (reference sequence). The CDR3 reads CASSSRGDEQFF. CDR3 nucleotide sequence: TGTGCCAGCAGTTCCCGTGGCGATGAGCAGTTCTTC.

This clonotype was detected many times. The chain uses TRBV11-2 and TRBJ2-5; D gene uncertain. The CDR3 runs to 15 residues. Germline values: CDR1 SGHAT, CDR2 FQNNGV. V lost 1 base to trimming and J lost 1 base, with 10 bases between them. The CDR3 spells CASSLVFGSQETQYF. For the CDR3, the DNA is TGTGCCAGCAGCTTAGTCTTCGGCTCCCAAGAGACCCAGTACTTC. Filled out from reference TRBV11-2 and TRBJ2-5, the complete variable domain reads EAGVAQSPRYKIIEKRQSVAFWCNPISGHATLYWYQQILGQGPKLLIQFQNNGVVDDSQLPKDRFSAERLKGVDSTLKIQPAKLEDSAVYLCASSLVFGSQETQYFGPGTRLLVL.

This clonotype was detected ten times or more. The chain combines TRBV12-3 or TRBV12-4 with TRBJ2-1, with 7 bases fitting TRBD2. The CDR3 is made up of 15 amino acids. V lost 5 bases and J lost 4; bases outside the gene matches: 8. The CDR3 reads CASSLWGGEYNEQFF. In DNA, the CDR3 is TGTGCCAGCAGTCTATGGGGGGGGGAATACAATGAGCAGTTCTTC.

The V gene is TRBV7-2, the J gene TRBJ2-7; tentative D call: TRBD2 (6 bases). Germline loops: CDR1 SGHTA, CDR2 FQGNSA. The CDR3 spans 14 residues. Trimming left V 0 bases short and J 5 bases short, with 11 bases between. CDR3 bases: TGTGCCAGCAGCTTAGCGGGAGGAACCAACGAGCAGTACTTC. The encoded protein is CASSLAGGTNEQYF. Supplemented by reference TRBV7-2 and TRBJ2-7, the full variable domain reads GAGVSQSPSNKVTEKGKDVELRCDPISGHTALYWYRQSLGQGLEFLIYFQGNSAPDKSGLPSDRFSAERTGGSVSTLTIQRTQQEDSAVYLCASSLAGGTNEQYFGPGTRLTVT.

V gene TRBV28 combines with J gene TRBJ2-7; maybe TRBD1 (6 bases). Per the germline V gene, CDR1 is MDHEN and CDR2 is SYDVKM. V was trimmed by 7 bases and J by 0 bases, leaving 19 bases between them. The CDR3 has 16 amino acids. This CDR3 is CASNPGQYRLSYEQYF. CDR3 coding DNA: TGTGCCAGCAACCCCGGACAGTACCGCCTCTCCTACGAGCAGTACTTC.

The J gene is TRBJ1-4, the V gene TRBV7-9; 8 bases line up with TRBD1. CDR1 is SEHNR, CDR2 FQNEAQ, per germline (reference sequence). V was clipped by 7 bases and J by 4 bases; unmatched bases: 11. The CDR3 sequence is 16 residues long. CDR3 sequence reads: CASTPPGTGVNEKLFF. The CDR3 DNA sequence: TGTGCCAGCACCCCGCCGGGGACAGGCGTTAATGAAAAACTGTTTTTT. The full variable domain, its missing parts supplied by reference TRBV7-9 and TRBJ1-4, is DTGVSQNPRHKITKRGQNVTFRCDPISEHNRLYWYRQTLGQGPEFLTYFQNEAQLEKSRLLSDRFSAERPKGSFSTLEIQRTEQGDSAMYLCASTPPGTGVNEKLFFGSGTQLSVL.

This clonotype was seen at least ten times. V usage is TRBV28 and J usage is TRBJ1-6, with D possibly being TRBD1 (6 bases). Per the germline V gene, CDR1 is MDHEN and CDR2 is SYDVKM. CDR3 size: 15 residues. The V gene lost 2 bases and the J gene lost 8 bases, with 13 bases spanning the gap. CDR3 in DNA: TGTGCCAGCAGTTTACTACAGGGAGATCATTCACCCCTCCACTTT. It yields the protein CASSLLQGDHSPLHF.

This clonotype has ten or more counts. The chain employs TRBV20-1 and TRBJ2-3; 8 bases agree with TRBD2. Per the germline V gene, CDR1 is DFQATT and CDR2 is SNEGSKA (reference sequence). J lost 4 bases, V lost 3 bases, and 9 bases had no gene match. The CDR3 has 15 amino acids. In nucleotides, the CDR3 is TGCAGTGCTAGCGGGGGGGCCTTTATGCCAGATACGCAGTATTTT. Its translation: CSASGGAFMPDTQYF.

This clonotype was counted many times. The chain joins TRBV3-1 to TRBJ1-2; a weak D match, TRBD1 (6 bases). Germline V gives CDR1 LGHDT, CDR2 YNNKEL (reference sequence). The V end lost 0 bases, the J end lost 4 bases, and 12 bases lay between the germline ends. This CDR3 contains 15 residues. CDR3 in amino acids: CASSQDYRESYGYTF. The CDR3 nucleotides read TGTGCCAGCAGCCAAGATTACAGGGAAAGCTATGGCTACACCTTC.

This clonotype has ten or more counts. V and J are TRBV30 and TRBJ1-6; TRBD1 matches 7 bases. Unmatched junction bases numbered 11, after V lost 3 bases and J lost 9 bases. The germline V gene has CDR1 GTSNPN and CDR2 SVGIG (reference sequence). This CDR3 comprises 15 residues. The CDR3, as DNA: TGTGCCTGGAGAAGAGGAGACAGGGATAGTTCACCCCTCCACTTT. It translates to CAWRRGDRDSSPLHF.

This clonotype was seen a single time. One junction end does not reproduce the germline sequence, and a read error may be involved. V gene TRBV5-1 combines with J gene TRBJ2-2; D is uncertain. The CDR3 sequence is 12 residues long. Per the germline V gene, CDR1 is SGHRS and CDR2 is YFSETQ. The DNA of the CDR3 is TGCGCCAGCGGCTTGGTCCCCGGGGAGCTGTTTTTT. It specifies CASGLVPGELFF.

V gene TRBV4-1 combines with J gene TRBJ2-1, with 11 bases matching TRBD2. This CDR3 has 16 residues. The V and J ends lost 0 bases and 8 bases, in that order; junction bases with no gene match: 6. Per germline, CDR1 MGHRA and CDR2 YSYEKL. CDR3 residues: CASSQDPSSGGYEQFF. The CDR3 DNA sequence: TGCGCCAGCAGCCAAGATCCGTCTAGCGGGGGGTATGAGCAGTTCTTC.

This clonotype was detected many times. The chain couples TRBV19 to TRBJ2-1; a possible D gene is TRBD1 (6 bases). Trimming cost V 1 base and J 2 bases, with 6 bases left between them. In germline, CDR1 is LNHDA, CDR2 SQIVND (reference sequence). This CDR3 comprises 14 residues. CDR3 residues: CASSIGGPYNEQFF. The DNA of the CDR3 is TGTGCCAGTAGTATAGGGGGGCCCTACAATGAGCAGTTCTTC.

The V call is TRBV10-1, the J call TRBJ2-5; D is tentatively TRBD1 or TRBD2 (5 bases each). The germline V gene has CDR1 WNHNN and CDR2 SYGVQD (reference sequence). The V end was cut by 0 bases, the J end by 4 bases, with 12 bases between. This CDR3 has 15 amino acids. The CDR3 region is CASSESGTRGETQYF. CDR3 DNA sequence: TGCGCCAGCAGTGAGTCGGGGACGAGAGGAGAGACCCAGTACTTC.